This TCR beta chain comes out of a study of shared clonotypes between healthy human individuals. Profiling relied on immunoSEQ multiplex PCR, and the TCRdb table lists in-frame clones only, not all of them. This sample has 2 million to 2.5 million clones, with approximately 96% found just once. The origin of this receptor is a man younger than 35 in good health. The sequencing input was naive CD4+ T cells sorted from blood. Subset denoted: CD45RA+ positively selected.

The CDR3 reads CASSEALGRGNQPQHF. CDR3 sequence (DNA): TGTGCCAGCAGTGAAGCGCTCGGCAGGGGCAATCAGCCCCAGCATTTT. The chain couples TRBV6-1 to TRBJ1-5, with D tentatively TRBD1 (5 bases). The germline gives CDR1 MNHNS, CDR2 SASEGT. The V and J ends lost 0 bases and 2 bases respectively, with 11 bases between them. The CDR3 length is 16 residues.